This TCR beta chain appears in the sequencing data of a study of T-cell reconstitution after alpha-beta-depleted transplantation in children. Unique molecular identifiers tagged the TCRbeta library. Via MiXCR, TCRdb re-called the PCR reads, giving one row per CDR3 protein. This sample has more than 150,000 distinct CDR3 sequences, with more than 14% found just once. This clonotype was recorded a few times. Trimming removed 6 bases from V and 9 bases from J; junction bases left unmatched: 23. This CDR3 is built from 19 residues. Germline V lookup: CDR1 LGHNA, CDR2 YNFKEQ. Sequencing used PBMCs from the stem cell graft donor, obtained from the stem cell graft. The receptor was isolated from a human donor who donated a stem cell graft to a child with acute lymphoblastic leukemia. The chain joins TRBV4-2 to TRBJ2-1; the match to TRBD2 covers 10 bases. In DNA form, the CDR3 reads TGTGCCAGCAGGTCCGACAGGGGTGAAAGCGGGAGGGCCTACCGTGAGCAGTTCTTC. This sequence encodes CASRSDRGESGRAYREQFF.